The subject of this entry is one TCR beta chain. Its antigen is as yet unknown. This record comes from a study of T cell responses to AZD1222 COVID-19 vaccine. Points from the study as a whole: Without day 14 samples, only post-peak T cell repertoires were studied. Following two doses of AZD1222, Spike-specific TCR breadth and depth rose. The span of vaccine-associated CD4 TCRs extended across spike, with dominance at 160-218 and 743-854.

Repertoires were generated with immunoSEQ multiplex PCR, while TCRdb's copy carries only in-frame clones and drops some. The repertoire holds 160,000 or so clones, with 88% as singletons. With V trimmed by 3 bases and J by 4 bases, 6 bases remained unmatched. The CDR3 length is 15 residues. Germline lookup yields CDR1 MGHRA and CDR2 YSYEKL. The specimen comprised peripheral blood, sampled on day 0 of AZD1222 vaccination. This receptor was identified in an adult in good health. The chain carries TRBV4-1 and TRBJ1-5, with 7 nucleotides matching TRBD1. The CDR3 reads CASSQVGTDNQPQHF. CDR3 sequence (DNA): TGCGCCAGCAGCCAGGTTGGGACAGATAATCAGCCCCAGCATTTT.